The 13 T cell receptor beta chains reported below all come from one sample, sequenced in a study of response to subunit inactivated influenza vaccine. From the RT-PCR reads, TCRdb called clonotypes with MiXCR, one entry per CDR3 protein. The sample holds 610,000 or so distinct CDR3 sequences, less than 15% seen once. The sequencing here drew on PBMCs from blood, taken 11 to 12 days after vaccination. These TCRs come from a man aged 45-60 years who received an inactivated influenza vaccine.

V and J are TRBV29-1 and TRBJ1-2; maybe TRBD1 (5 bases). This CDR3 is built from 13 residues. Trimming stripped 4 bases from V and 2 bases from J, with 11 bases between. Germline assignment: CDR1 SQVTM and CDR2 ANQGSEA. CDR3 nucleotide sequence: TGCAGCGTTGGGGGCAGGATAAACTATGGCTACACCTTC. Residues: CSVGGRINYGYTF.

The rearrangement links TRBV10-3 to TRBJ2-3; no clear D. V shed 7 bases and J shed 2 bases, with 4 bases lying between them. Per the germline V gene, CDR1 is ENHRY and CDR2 is SYGVKD. This CDR3 is 11 amino acids long. The CDR3 is CAITDTDTQYF. The CDR3 nucleotides read TGTGCCATCACGGACACAGATACGCAGTATTTT.

This clonotype was counted a few times. This chain connects TRBV6-2 or TRBV6-3 to TRBJ1-2, with D unresolved. The V gene's germline CDR1 is MNHEY and CDR2 SVGEGT. This CDR3 is 13 amino acids long. Deletions cut 5 bases from V and 9 bases from J, with 16 bases between. DNA of the CDR3: TGTGCCAGCAGTCGTGATGAAGGCAGAAGCTACACCTTC. This encodes CASSRDEGRSYTF.

CDR3 nucleotide sequence: TGTGCCAGCAGCTTGGTTCAGACGAACACTGAAGCTTTCTTT. It translates to CASSLVQTNTEAFF. The rearrangement uses TRBV5-5 and TRBJ1-1; no firm D call. Trimming took off 0 bases at V and 1 base at J, with 7 bases between the two ends. Germline CDR1 SGHKS, CDR2 YYEKEE (reference sequence). The CDR3 runs 14 residues.

The gene calls are TRBV7-9 and TRBJ2-1; D remains unclear. This CDR3 comprises 13 residues. V was clipped by 0 bases and J by 7 bases, with 7 bases between them. Germline CDR1 reads SEHNR; CDR2 reads FQNEAQ (reference sequence). The CDR3 sequence is CASSLAQANEQFF. The CDR3 DNA reads TGTGCCAGCAGCTTAGCGCAGGCAAATGAGCAGTTCTTC.

J is TRBJ2-1 and V is TRBV12-3 or TRBV12-4, with 12 nucleotides matching TRBD2. The CDR3 is 15 residues long. The trim removed 1 base at V and 9 bases at J, leaving 4 bases unmatched. CDR3 loop: CASSLEASGRGEQFF. CDR3 in DNA: TGTGCCAGCAGTTTAGAGGCTAGCGGGAGGGGTGAGCAGTTCTTC.

This clonotype was seen a few times. V usage is TRBV18 and J usage is TRBJ2-1; unclear D gene. This CDR3 contains 15 residues. V lost 3 bases and J 5 bases, leaving 14 bases between the germline ends. Germline lookup yields CDR1 KGHSH and CDR2 LQKENI. The CDR3 here is CASSPLAVLHNEQFF. The CDR3 region has the DNA TGTGCCAGCTCACCTTTAGCAGTCCTGCACAATGAGCAGTTCTTC.

This clonotype was detected ten times or more. The V and J genes are TRBV18 and TRBJ2-7, with D possibly called TRBD1 or TRBD2 (5 bases each). The V gene lost 4 bases and the J gene lost 1 base, with 11 bases spanning the gap. CDR1 and CDR2 from the germline V gene are KGHSH and LQKENI. The CDR3 has 14 amino acids. The CDR3 bases are TGTGCCAGCTCACGTGGGACGGATTCCTACGAGCAGTACTTC. It translates to CASSRGTDSYEQYF. The full variable domain, with the rest looked up from reference TRBV18 and TRBJ2-7, is NAGVMQNPRHLVRRRGQEARLRCSPMKGHSHVYWYRQLPEEGLKFMVYLQKENIIDESGMPKERFSAEFPKEGPSILRIQQVVRGDSAAYFCASSRGTDSYEQYFGPGTRLTVT.

The chain combines TRBV20-1 with TRBJ2-7, with 12 bases aligning to TRBD2. The germline V gene has CDR1 DFQATT and CDR2 SNEGSKA (reference sequence). There are 14 residues in the CDR3. Unmatched junction bases numbered 3, after V lost 5 bases and J lost 1 base. In nucleotides, the CDR3 is TGCAGTGCTTACACTAGCGGGAGGTCCTACGAGCAGTACTTC. Residues: CSAYTSGRSYEQYF.

In this sample, this clonotype turned up a few times. V is TRBV20-1 and J is TRBJ2-3; perhaps TRBD2 as D (5 bases). Germline values: CDR1 DFQATT, CDR2 SNEGSKA (reference sequence). Trimming removed 7 bases at V and 0 bases at J, with 11 bases between. This CDR3 region has 13 residues. CDR3 in DNA: TGCAGTGTGGGCAGGACTAGCACAGATACGCAGTATTTT. The encoded protein is CSVGRTSTDTQYF.

This clonotype was seen at least ten times. The chain links TRBV2 to TRBJ2-2, with D unresolved. This CDR3 is 15 amino acids long. Germline V gene lookup returns CDR1 SNHLY and CDR2 FYNNEI. V lost 2 bases to trimming and J lost 6 bases, with 13 bases between them. This CDR3 is CASSEPQPPPGELFF. In DNA, the CDR3 is TGTGCCAGCAGTGAACCTCAGCCCCCTCCCGGGGAGCTGTTTTTT.

The table lists this clonotype with a few counts. This chain connects TRBV10-3 to TRBJ2-7; 12 bases are shared with TRBD2. V lost 7 bases to trimming and J lost 5 bases; unmatched junction nucleotides: 18. Germline values: CDR1 ENHRY, CDR2 SYGVKD. The CDR3 consists of 18 residues. The CDR3 sequence: CAINKVLAGGPIMDEQYF. The CDR3 nucleotides read TGTGCCATCAACAAGGTTCTAGCGGGGGGGCCGATAATGGACGAGCAGTACTTC.

The gene calls are TRBV6-2 or TRBV6-3 and TRBJ2-1; D not resolved. Trimming left V 8 bases short and J 7 bases short, with 21 bases between. Germline lookup yields CDR1 MNHEY and CDR2 SVGEGT. This CDR3 contains 15 residues. CDR3: CASQLLSSSENEQFF. In DNA, the CDR3 is TGTGCCAGCCAGCTCTTATCATCGTCGGAGAATGAGCAGTTCTTC.